These T cell receptor beta chains were read from a single sample in a study of blood T cells in healthy people across ages. TCRdb re-analysed the 5' RACE reads in MiXCR, keeping a single row per CDR3 protein. The sample yields some 1 million distinct CDR3 sequences, around 45% seen once. Sequencing input: blood. Source of these receptors: a woman in her sixties in good health. Each CDR3 is given with its conserved first and last residue. Each record gives: V gene, J gene, CDR3 protein.

TRBV6-5	TRBJ2-1	CASSYELAGWTEQFF
TRBV3-1	TRBJ2-3	CASSQEPLAEPTDTQYF
TRBV12-3/TRBV12-4	NA	CASSLVLGTSPFEQYF
TRBV30	TRBJ1-4	CAWTAQFNEKLFF
TRBV5-1	NA	CASNARGTPYEQYF
TRBV27	TRBJ2-3	CASSFSDLGRTDTQYF
TRBV7-6	TRBJ2-1	CASSLVKSRVNSYNEQFF
TRBV10-3	TRBJ2-7	CATSLDNYEQYF
TRBV9	NA	CASSPGLAPSGSYNEQYF
TRBV19	TRBJ2-3	CASSVSGRRADTQYF
TRBV28	TRBJ1-1	CASGGTGRSEAFF
TRBV29-1	TRBJ1-2	CSAADGDYGYTF
TRBV14	TRBJ1-4	CASSRRGQGTLEKLFF
TRBV29-1	TRBJ2-3	CSVDGKRGTQYF
TRBV2	TRBJ1-2	CASTGQRSGGYTF
TRBV5-1	TRBJ2-5	CASSLSSKALETQYF